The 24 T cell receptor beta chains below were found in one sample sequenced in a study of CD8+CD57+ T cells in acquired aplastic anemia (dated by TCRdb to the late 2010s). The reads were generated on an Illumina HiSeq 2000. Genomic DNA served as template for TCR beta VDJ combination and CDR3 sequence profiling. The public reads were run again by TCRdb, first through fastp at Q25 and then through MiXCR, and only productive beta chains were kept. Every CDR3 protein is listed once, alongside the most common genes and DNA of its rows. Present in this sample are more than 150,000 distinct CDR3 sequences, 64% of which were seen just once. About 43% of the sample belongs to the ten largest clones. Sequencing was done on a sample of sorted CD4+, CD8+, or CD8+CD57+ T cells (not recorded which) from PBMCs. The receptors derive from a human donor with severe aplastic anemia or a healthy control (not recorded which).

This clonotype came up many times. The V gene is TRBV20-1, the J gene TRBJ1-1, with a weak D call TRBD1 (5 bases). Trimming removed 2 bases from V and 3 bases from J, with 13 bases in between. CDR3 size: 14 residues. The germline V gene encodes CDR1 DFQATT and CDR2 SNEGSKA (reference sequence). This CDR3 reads CSARQGYGDTEAFF. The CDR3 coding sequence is TGCAGTGCTAGACAGGGTTATGGAGACACTGAAGCTTTCTTT.

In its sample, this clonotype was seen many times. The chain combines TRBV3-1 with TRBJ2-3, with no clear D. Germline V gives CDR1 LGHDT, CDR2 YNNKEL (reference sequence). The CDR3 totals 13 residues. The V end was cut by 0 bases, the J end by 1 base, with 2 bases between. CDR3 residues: CASSQERTDTQYF. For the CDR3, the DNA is TGTGCCAGCAGCCAAGAACGCACAGATACGCAGTATTTT.

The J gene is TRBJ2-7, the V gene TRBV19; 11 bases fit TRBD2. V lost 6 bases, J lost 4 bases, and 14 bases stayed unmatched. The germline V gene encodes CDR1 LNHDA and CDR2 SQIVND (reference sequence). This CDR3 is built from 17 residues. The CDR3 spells CASSGYGLAGFGYEQYF. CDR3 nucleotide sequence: TGTGCCAGTAGCGGGTATGGACTAGCGGGCTTTGGGTACGAGCAGTACTTC.

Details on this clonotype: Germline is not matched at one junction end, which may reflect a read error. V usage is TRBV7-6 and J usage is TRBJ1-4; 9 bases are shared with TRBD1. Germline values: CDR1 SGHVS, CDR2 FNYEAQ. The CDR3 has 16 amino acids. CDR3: CASSLEGTGSNEKLFF. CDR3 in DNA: TGTGCTAGCAGCTTAGAGGGGACAGGGTCTAATGAAAAACTGTTTTTT. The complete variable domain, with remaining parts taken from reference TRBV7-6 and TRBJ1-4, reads GAGVSQSPRYKVTKRGQDVALRCDPISGHVSLYWYRQALGQGPEFLTYFNYEAQQDKSGLPNDRFSAERPEGSISTLTIQRTEQRDSAMYRCASSLEGTGSNEKLFFGSGTQLSVL.

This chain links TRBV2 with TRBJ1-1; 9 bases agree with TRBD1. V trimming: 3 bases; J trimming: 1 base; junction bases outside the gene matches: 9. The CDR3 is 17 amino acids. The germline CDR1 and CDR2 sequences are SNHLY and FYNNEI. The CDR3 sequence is CASSDLDRGQQNTEAFF. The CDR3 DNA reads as TGTGCCAGCAGTGATCTGGACAGGGGCCAGCAGAACACTGAAGCTTTCTTT.

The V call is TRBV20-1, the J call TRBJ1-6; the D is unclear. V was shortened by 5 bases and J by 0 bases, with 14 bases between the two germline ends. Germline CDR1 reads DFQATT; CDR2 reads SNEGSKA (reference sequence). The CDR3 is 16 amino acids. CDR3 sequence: CSAPPATSSYNSPLHF. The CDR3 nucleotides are TGCAGTGCTCCCCCGGCCACAAGCTCCTATAATTCACCCCTCCACTTT.

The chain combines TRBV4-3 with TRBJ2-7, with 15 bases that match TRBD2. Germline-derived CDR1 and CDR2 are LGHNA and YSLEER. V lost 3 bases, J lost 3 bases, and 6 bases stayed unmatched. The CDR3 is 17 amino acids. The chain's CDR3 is CASSQGLAGGGNYEQYF. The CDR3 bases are TGCGCCAGCAGCCAGGGACTAGCGGGGGGTGGAAACTACGAGCAGTACTTC.

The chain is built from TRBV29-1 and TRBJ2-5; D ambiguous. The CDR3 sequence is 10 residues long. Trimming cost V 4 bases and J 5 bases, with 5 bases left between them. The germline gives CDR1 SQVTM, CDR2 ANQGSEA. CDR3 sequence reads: CSVGAETQYF. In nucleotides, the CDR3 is TGCAGCGTTGGGGCGGAGACCCAGTACTTC. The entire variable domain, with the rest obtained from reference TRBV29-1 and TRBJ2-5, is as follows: SAVISQKPSRDICQRGTSLTIQCQVDSQVTMMFWYRQQPGQSLTLIATANQGSEATYESGFVIDKFPISRPNLTFSTLTVSNMSPEDSSIYLCSVGAETQYFGPGTRLLVL.

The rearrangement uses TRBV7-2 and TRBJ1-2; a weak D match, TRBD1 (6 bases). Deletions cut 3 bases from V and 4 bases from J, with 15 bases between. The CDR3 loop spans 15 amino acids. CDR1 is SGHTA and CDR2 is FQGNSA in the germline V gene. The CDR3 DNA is TGTGCCAGCAGCTTTTCCACGGCACAGGGCTATGGCTACACCTTC. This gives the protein CASSFSTAQGYGYTF.

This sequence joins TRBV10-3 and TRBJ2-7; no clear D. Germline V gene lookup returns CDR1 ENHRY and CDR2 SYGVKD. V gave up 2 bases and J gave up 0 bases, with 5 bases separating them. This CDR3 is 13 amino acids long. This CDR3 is CAISEEASYEQYF. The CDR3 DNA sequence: TGTGCCATCAGTGAGGAGGCCTCCTACGAGCAGTACTTC.

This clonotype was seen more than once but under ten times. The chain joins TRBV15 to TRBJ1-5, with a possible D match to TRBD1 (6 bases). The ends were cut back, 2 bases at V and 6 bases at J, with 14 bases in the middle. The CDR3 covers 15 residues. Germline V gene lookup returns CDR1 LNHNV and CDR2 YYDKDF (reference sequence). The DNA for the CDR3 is TGTGCCACCAGCAGATACAGGGAAAAAGGTCAGCCCCAGCATTTT. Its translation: CATSRYREKGQPQHF.

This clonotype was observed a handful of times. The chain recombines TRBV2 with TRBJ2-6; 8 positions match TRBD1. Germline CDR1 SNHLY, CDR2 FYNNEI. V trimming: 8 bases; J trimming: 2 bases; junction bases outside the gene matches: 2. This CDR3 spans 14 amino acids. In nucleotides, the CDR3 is TGTGCCAGCCAGGACAGGGCTGGGGCCAACGTCCTGACTTTC. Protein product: CASQDRAGANVLTF.

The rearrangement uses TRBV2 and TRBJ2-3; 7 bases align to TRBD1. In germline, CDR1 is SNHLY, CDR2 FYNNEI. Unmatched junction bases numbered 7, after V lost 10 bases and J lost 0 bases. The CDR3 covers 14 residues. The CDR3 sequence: CATKAGGSTDTQYF. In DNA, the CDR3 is TGTGCCACTAAGGCAGGGGGAAGCACAGATACGCAGTATTTT.

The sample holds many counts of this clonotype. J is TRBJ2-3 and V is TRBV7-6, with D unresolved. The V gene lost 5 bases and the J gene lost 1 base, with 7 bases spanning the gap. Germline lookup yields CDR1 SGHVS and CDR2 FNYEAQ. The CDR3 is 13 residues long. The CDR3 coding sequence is TGTGCCAGCAGCCGCTCAGGCACAGATACGCAGTATTTT. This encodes CASSRSGTDTQYF. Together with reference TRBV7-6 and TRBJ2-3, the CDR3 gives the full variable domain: GAGVSQSPRYKVTKRGQDVALRCDPISGHVSLYWYRQALGQGPEFLTYFNYEAQQDKSGLPNDRFSAERPEGSISTLTIQRTEQRDSAMYRCASSRSGTDTQYFGPGTRLTVL.

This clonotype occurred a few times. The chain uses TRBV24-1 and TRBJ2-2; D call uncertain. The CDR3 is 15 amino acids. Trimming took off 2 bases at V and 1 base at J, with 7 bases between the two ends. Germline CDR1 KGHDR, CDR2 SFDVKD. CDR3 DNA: TGTGCCACCAGTGATTATTTTGGGAACACCGGGGAGCTGTTTTTT. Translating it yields CATSDYFGNTGELFF.

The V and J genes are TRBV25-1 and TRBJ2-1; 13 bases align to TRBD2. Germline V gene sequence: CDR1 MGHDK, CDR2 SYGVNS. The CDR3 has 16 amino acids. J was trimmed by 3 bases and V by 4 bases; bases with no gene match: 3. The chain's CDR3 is CASSVGTSGIYNEQFF. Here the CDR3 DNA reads TGTGCCAGCAGTGTGGGGACTAGCGGGATCTACAATGAGCAGTTCTTC.

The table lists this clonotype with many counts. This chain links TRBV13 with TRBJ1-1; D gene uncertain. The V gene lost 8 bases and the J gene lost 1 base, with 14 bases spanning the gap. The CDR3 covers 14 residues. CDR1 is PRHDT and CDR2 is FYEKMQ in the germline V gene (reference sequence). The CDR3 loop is CASGETLKNTEAFF. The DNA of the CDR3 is TGTGCCAGCGGGGAGACACTAAAGAACACTGAAGCTTTCTTT.

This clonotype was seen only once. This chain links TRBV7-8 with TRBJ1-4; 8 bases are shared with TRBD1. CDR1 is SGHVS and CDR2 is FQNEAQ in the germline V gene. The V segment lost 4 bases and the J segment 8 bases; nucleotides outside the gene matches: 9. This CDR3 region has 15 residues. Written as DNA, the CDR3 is TGTGCCAGCAGCTCTTGGCCAGGGGGCTCGGAAAAACTGTTTTTT. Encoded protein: CASSSWPGGSEKLFF.

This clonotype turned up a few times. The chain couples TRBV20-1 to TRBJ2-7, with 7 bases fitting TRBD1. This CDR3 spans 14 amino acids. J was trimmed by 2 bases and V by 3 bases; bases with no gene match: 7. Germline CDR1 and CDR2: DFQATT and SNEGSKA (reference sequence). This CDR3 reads CSASLDRVAYEQYF. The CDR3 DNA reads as TGCAGTGCTAGCCTTGACAGGGTTGCCTACGAGCAGTACTTC.

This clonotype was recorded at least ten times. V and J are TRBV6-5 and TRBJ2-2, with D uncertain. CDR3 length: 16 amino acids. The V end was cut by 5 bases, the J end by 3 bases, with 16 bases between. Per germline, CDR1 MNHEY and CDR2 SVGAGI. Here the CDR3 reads CASSPLGRGYTGELFF. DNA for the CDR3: TGTGCCAGCAGTCCCCTGGGCAGAGGATACACCGGGGAGCTGTTTTTT.

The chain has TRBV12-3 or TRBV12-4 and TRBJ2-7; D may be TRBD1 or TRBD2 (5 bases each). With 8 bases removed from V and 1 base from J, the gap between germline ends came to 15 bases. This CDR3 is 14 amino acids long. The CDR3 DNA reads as TGTGCCAGCTCGATCGGGGCCCGATCCTACGAGCAGTACTTC. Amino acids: CASSIGARSYEQYF.

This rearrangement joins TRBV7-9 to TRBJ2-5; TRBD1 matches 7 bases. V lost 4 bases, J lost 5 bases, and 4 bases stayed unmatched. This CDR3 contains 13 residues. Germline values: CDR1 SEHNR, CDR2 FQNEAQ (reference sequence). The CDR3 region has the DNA TGTGCCAGCAGCTCGACAGGGTTGGAGACCCAGTACTTC. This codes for CASSSTGLETQYF.

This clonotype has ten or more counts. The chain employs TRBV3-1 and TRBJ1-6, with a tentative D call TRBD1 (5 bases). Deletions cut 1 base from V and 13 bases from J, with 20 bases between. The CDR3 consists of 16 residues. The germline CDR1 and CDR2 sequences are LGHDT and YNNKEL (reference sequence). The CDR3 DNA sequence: TGTGCCAGCAGCCAAGTATCGTGGACACTACAAGTGCCCCTCCACTTT. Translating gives CASSQVSWTLQVPLHF.

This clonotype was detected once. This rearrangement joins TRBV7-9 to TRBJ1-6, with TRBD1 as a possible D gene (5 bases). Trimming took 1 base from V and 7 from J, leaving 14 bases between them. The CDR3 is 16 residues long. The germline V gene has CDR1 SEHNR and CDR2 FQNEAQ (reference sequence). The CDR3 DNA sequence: TGTGCCAGCAGCTTAGGGAGCGGGGGAACGAATTCACCCCTCCACTTT. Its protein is CASSLGSGGTNSPLHF. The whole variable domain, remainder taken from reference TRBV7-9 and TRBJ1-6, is DTGVSQNPRHKITKRGQNVTFRCDPISEHNRLYWYRQTLGQGPEFLTYFQNEAQLEKSRLLSDRFSAERPKGSFSTLEIQRTEQGDSAMYLCASSLGSGGTNSPLHFGNGTRLTVT.